The 9 T cell receptor beta chains below were found in one sample sequenced in a study of CD8+CD57+ T cells in acquired aplastic anemia. Investigators profiled TCR beta VDJ and CDR3 from genomic DNA template. MiXCR, applied by TCRdb to the reads, yields one record per CDR3 protein. The sample has approximately 200,000 distinct CDR3 sequences; 64% are singletons. Input material: sorted CD4+, CD8+, or CD8+CD57+ T cells (not recorded which) from PBMCs. The receptor set was obtained from a human donor with severe aplastic anemia or a healthy control (not recorded which).

This clonotype appeared a single time. The rearrangement uses TRBV15 and TRBJ2-7, with D hard to call. V was trimmed by 0 bases and J by 2 bases, leaving 8 bases between them. Germline values: CDR1 LNHNV, CDR2 YYDKDF (reference sequence). The CDR3 consists of 14 residues. The CDR3 loop reads CATSREGVTYEQYF. The CDR3 DNA reads TGTGCCACCAGCAGAGAGGGCGTCACCTACGAGCAGTACTTC.

This clonotype was picked up many times. The chain uses TRBV7-9 and TRBJ1-2; D might be TRBD1 (5 bases). The CDR3 has 13 residues. Between the trimmed V and J ends, which lost 4 bases and 5 bases, there was a span of 11 bases. The germline CDR1 and CDR2 sequences are SEHNR and FQNEAQ (reference sequence). For the CDR3, the DNA is TGTGCCAGCAGCTCAGGGTTGGATTATGGCTACACCTTC. It encodes CASSSGLDYGYTF.

Only one count was recorded for this clonotype. This chain uses TRBV20-1 with TRBJ2-7, with 7 bases fitting TRBD1. The CDR3 is made up of 13 amino acids. The trim removed 2 bases at V and 4 bases at J, leaving 5 bases unmatched. Germline V gene data show CDR1 as DFQATT and CDR2 as SNEGSKA (reference sequence). CDR3 DNA: TGCAGTGCTAGACGTACAGGGGCGTACGAGCAGTACTTC. This sequence encodes CSARRTGAYEQYF.

This clonotype was detected only a few times. The chain uses TRBV7-8 and TRBJ1-5; D not resolved. The V gene's germline CDR1 is SGHVS and CDR2 FQNEAQ. The CDR3 is 13 amino acids. Trimming removed 8 bases at V and 0 bases at J, with 8 bases between. The CDR3 region is CASGTVSNQPQHF. The CDR3 DNA is TGTGCCAGCGGAACAGTTAGCAATCAGCCCCAGCATTTT.

This chain connects TRBV20-1 to TRBJ1-2; no clear D. The ends were cut back, 6 bases at V and 6 bases at J, with 23 bases in the middle. Germline CDR1 is DFQATT and CDR2 is SNEGSKA (reference sequence). There are 15 residues in the CDR3. DNA of the CDR3: TGCAGTGCCCCAACACATGCGGGGATAAAAAATGGCTACACCTTC. This translates into CSAPTHAGIKNGYTF.

V gene TRBV7-6 combines with J gene TRBJ2-3; the match to TRBD2 covers 9 bases. Germline CDR1 SGHVS, CDR2 FNYEAQ. The CDR3 spans 16 residues. Germline trimming cut 0 bases from V and 5 bases from J; bases unmatched to any gene: 6. The CDR3 region has the DNA TGTGCCAGCAGCTTAGCGGCGGGGGGGCGGGGAGATACGCAGTATTTT. It codes for CASSLAAGGRGDTQYF.

On this clonotype itself: A read error may explain this, as a much larger clone is one base away. The rearrangement joins TRBV9 to TRBJ2-2; D uncertain. Per the germline V gene, CDR1 is SGDLS and CDR2 is YYNGEE. The CDR3 runs to 11 residues. CDR3 sequence (DNA): TGTGTCAGCAGCCCATCCGGGGAGCTGTTTTTT. Amino acids: CVSSPSGELFF. The complete variable domain, with remaining parts taken from reference TRBV9 and TRBJ2-2, reads DSGVTQTPKHLITATGQRVTLRCSPRSGDLSVYWYQQSLDQGLQFLIQYYNGEERAKGNILERFSAQQFPDLHSELNLSSLELGDSALYFCVSSPSGELFFGEGSRLTVL.

This clonotype was seen once. This chain uses TRBV12-3 or TRBV12-4 with TRBJ2-5; D gene uncertain. The germline V and J ends were trimmed by 7 bases and 4 bases, with 19 bases remaining between them. The CDR3 is 15 residues long. The CDR3 bases are TGTGCCAGCACCCCCCGTCTAGTACCTCCAGAGACCCAGTACTTC. Protein sequence: CASTPRLVPPETQYF.

This chain joins TRBV10-3 and TRBJ1-1; TRBD1 matches 7 bases. The V gene end was trimmed by 7 bases and the J gene end by 4 bases; junction bases not matched to a gene: 12. The CDR3 runs to 15 residues. Germline values: CDR1 ENHRY, CDR2 SYGVKD. For the CDR3, the DNA is TGTGCCATCAAAGAGGAGGGGGCGACTGTCACTGAAGCTTTCTTT. It codes for CAIKEEGATVTEAFF.